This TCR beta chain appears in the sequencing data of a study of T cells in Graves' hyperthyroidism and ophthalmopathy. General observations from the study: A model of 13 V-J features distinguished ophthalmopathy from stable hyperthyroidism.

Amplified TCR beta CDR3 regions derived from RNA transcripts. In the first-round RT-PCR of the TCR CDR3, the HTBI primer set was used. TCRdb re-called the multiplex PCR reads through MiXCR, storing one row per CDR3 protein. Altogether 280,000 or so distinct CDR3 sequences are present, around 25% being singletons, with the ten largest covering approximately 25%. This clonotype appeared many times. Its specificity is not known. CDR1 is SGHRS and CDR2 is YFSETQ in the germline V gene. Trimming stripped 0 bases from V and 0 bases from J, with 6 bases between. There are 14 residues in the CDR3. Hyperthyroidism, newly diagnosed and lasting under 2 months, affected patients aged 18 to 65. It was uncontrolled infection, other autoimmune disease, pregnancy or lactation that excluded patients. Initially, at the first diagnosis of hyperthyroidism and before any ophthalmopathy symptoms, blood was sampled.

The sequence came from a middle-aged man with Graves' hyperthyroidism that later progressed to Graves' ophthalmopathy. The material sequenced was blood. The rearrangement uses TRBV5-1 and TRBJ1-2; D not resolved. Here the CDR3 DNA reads TGCGCCAGCAGCTTGGCCAGGACTAACTATGGCTACACCTTC. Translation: CASSLARTNYGYTF.